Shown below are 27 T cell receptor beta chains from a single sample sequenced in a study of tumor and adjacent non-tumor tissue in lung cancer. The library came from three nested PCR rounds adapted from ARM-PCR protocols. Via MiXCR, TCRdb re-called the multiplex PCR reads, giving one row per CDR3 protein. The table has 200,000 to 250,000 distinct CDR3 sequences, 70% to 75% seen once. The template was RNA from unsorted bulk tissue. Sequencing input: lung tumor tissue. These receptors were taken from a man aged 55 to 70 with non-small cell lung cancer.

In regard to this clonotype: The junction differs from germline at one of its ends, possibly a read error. The CDR3 reads CASRFAGPRGDTQYF. DNA of the CDR3: TGTGCCAGCAGGTTTGCTGGGCCACGGGGGGATACGCAGTACTTT. V is TRBV28 and J is TRBJ2-3, with 7 bases fitting TRBD2. Germline V gene lookup returns CDR1 MDHEN and CDR2 SYDVKM. CDR3 length: 15 residues.

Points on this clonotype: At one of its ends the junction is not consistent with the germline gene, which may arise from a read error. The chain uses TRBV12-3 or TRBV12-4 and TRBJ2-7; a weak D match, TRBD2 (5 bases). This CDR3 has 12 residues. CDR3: CTSSFRGYEQYF. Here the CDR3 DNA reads TGTACCAGCAGTTTTCGGGGCTACGAGCAGTACTTC.

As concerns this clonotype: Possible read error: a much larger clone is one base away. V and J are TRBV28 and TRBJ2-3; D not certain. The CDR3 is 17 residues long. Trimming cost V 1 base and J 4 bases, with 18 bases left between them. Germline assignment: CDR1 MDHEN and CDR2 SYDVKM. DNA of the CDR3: TGTGCCAGCAGTTTATCTTGGGCGTGGGGTGTACCAGATACGCAGTATTTT. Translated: CASSLSWAWGVPDTQYF.

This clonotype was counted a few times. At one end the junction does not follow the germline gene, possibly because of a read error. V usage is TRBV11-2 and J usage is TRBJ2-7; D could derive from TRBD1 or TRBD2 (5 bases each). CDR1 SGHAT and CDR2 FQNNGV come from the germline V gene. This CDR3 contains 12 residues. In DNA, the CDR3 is TGTACCAGCAGCCCGATGGGGGATGAGCAGTACTTC. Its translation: CTSSPMGDEQYF.

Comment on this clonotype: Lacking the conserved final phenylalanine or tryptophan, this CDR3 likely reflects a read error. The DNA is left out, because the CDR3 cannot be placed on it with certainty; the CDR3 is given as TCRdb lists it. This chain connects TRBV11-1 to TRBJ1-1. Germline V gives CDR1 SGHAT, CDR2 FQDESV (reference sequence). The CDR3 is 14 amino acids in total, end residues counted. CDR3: CASSLLIMNTEVLI.

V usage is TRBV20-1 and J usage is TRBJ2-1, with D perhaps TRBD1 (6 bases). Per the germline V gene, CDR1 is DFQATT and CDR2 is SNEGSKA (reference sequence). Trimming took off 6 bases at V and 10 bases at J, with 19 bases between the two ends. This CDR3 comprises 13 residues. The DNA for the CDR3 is TGCAGTGCCCCAGTACAGGGAATGCGCGAGCAGTTCTTC. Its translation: CSAPVQGMREQFF.

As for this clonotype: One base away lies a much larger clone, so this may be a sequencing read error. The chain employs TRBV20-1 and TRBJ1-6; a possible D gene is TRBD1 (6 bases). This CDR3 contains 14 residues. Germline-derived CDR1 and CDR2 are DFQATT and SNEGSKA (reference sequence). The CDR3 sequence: CRARDVRTDSPLHF. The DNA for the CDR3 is TGCCGTGCTAGAGATGTGAGGACAGATTCACCCCTCCACTTT.

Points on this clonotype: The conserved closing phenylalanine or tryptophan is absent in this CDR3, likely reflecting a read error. The CDR3 region is CASSLGSAGRVDGYTL. The DNA of the CDR3 is TGTGCCAGCAGCTTAGGTAGCGCGGGCAGGGTGGATGGCTACACCTTA. This sequence joins TRBV11-2 and TRBJ1-2; weak D call: TRBD1 (5 bases). Germline loops: CDR1 SGHAT, CDR2 FQNNGV. CDR3 length equals 16 residues. With 1 base removed from V and 6 bases from J, the gap between germline ends came to 18 bases.

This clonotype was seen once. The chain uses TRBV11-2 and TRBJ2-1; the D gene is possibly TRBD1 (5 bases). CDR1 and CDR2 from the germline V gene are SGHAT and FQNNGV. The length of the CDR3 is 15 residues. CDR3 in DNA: TGTGACCGCAGCTTAGATCCAGGGTCGGTATATGAGCAGTTCTTC. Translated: CDRSLDPGSVYEQFF.

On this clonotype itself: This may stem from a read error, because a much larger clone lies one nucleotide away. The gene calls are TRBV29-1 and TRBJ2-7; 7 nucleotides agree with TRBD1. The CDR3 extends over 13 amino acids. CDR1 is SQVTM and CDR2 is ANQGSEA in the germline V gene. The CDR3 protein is CSVGDRASYEHYF. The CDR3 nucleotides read TGCAGCGTGGGGGACAGAGCCTCCTACGAGCACTACTTC.

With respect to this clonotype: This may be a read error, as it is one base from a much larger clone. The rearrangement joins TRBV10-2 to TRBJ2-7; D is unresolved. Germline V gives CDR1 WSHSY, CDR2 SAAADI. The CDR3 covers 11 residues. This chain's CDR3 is CASGPEYEQCF. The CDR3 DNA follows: TGCGCCAGCGGCCCAGAGTACGAGCAGTGCTTC.

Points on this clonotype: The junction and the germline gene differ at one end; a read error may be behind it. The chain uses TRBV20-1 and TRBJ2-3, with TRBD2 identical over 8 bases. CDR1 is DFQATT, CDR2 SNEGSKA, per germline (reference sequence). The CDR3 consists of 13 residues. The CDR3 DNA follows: TGCAGTGCCCGGGAGGGCCGCGGAGATATGCAGTATTTT. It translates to CSAREGRGDMQYF.

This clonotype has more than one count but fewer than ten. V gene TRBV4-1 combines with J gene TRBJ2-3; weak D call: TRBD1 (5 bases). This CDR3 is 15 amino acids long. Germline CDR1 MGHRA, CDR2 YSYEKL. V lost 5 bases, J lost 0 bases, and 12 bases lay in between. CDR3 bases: TGCGCCAGCAGCATTAGACAGACTAGCACAGATACGCAGTATTTT. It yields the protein CASSIRQTSTDTQYF.

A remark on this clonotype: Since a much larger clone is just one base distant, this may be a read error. This chain's CDR3 is CSARGEKHGSYEQYF. The CDR3 coding sequence is TGCAGTGCTAGAGGGGAGAAGCATGGCTCCTACGAGCAGTACTTC. The V and J genes are TRBV20-1 and TRBJ2-7, with TRBD2 as a possible D gene (5 bases). Germline values: CDR1 DFQATT, CDR2 SNEGSKA (reference sequence). The CDR3 is 15 residues long. The V and J ends lost 1 base and 0 bases respectively, with 13 bases between them.

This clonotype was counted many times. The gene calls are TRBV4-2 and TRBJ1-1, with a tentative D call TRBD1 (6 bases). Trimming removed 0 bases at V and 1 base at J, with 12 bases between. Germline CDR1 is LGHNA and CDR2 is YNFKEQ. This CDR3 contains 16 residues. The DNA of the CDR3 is TGTGCCAGCAGCCAAGATGTCCGGGGGCCGAACACTGAAGCTTTCTTT. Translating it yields CASSQDVRGPNTEAFF.

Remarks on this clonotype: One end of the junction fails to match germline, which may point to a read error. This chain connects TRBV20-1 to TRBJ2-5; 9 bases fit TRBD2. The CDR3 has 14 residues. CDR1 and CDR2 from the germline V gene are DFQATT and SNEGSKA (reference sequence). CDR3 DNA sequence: TGCAGTACTTCCAGCGGGAGGCAACAAGAGACCCTGTACTTC. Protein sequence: CSTSSGRQQETLYF.

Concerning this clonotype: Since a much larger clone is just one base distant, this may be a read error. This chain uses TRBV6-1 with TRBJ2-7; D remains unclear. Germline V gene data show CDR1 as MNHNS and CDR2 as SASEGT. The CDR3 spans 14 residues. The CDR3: CTSTLTFKVYEQYF. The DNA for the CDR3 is TGTACCAGCACTCTCACTTTTAAGGTCTACGAGCAGTACTTC.

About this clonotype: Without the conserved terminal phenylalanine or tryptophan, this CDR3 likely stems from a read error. This chain's CDR3 is CSVSYGVGTIDTQYL. In nucleotides, the CDR3 is TGCAGCGTTTCCTATGGGGTCGGAACCATAGATACGCAGTATCTT. This rearrangement joins TRBV29-1 to TRBJ2-3; D is ambiguous. The CDR3 covers 15 residues. V shed 5 bases and J shed 5 bases, with 20 bases lying between them. Germline-derived CDR1 and CDR2 are SQVTM and ANQGSEA.

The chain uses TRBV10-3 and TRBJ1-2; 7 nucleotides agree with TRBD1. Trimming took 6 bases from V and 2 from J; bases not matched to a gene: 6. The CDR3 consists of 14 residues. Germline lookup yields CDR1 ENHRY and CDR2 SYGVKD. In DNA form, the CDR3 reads TGTGCCATCAGGGGGACAGAGAAGAACTATGGCTACACCTTC. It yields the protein CAIRGTEKNYGYTF.

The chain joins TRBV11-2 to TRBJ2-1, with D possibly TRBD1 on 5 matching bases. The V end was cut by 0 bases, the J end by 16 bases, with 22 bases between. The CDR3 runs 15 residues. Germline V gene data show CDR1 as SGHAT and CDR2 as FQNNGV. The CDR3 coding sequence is TGTGCCAGCAGCTTAGAATGGTCAGGGTGGGCTGATCAATTCTTC. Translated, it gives CASSLEWSGWADQFF.

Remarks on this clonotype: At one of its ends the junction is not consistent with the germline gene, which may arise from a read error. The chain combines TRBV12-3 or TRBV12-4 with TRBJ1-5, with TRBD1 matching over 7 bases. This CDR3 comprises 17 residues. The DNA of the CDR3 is TGTGCCAGCAGTTTAAGCAGGGGGAGTGAGGATAATCAGCCTCAGCAGTTT. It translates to CASSLSRGSEDNQPQQF.

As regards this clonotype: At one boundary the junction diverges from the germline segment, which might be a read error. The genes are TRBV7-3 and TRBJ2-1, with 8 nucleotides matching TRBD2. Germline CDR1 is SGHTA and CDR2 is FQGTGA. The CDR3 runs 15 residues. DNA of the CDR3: TGTGCCAGCAACTTAACGAGCGGGAGAAGGAATAAGCAGTTCTTC. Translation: CASNLTSGRRNKQFF.

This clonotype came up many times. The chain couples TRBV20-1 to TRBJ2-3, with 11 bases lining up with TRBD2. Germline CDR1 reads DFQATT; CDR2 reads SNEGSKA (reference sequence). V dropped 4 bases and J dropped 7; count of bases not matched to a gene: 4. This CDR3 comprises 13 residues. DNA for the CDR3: TGCAGTGCTATACTAGCGGGAGTAAATACGCAGTATTTT. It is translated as CSAILAGVNTQYF.

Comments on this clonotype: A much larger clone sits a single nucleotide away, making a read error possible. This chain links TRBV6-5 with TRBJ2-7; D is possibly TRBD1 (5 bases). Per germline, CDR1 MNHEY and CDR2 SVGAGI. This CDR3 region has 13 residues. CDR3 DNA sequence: TGTGCCGGCAGTCCCCCAGGGCGCTACGAGCAGTACTTC. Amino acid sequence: CAGSPPGRYEQYF.

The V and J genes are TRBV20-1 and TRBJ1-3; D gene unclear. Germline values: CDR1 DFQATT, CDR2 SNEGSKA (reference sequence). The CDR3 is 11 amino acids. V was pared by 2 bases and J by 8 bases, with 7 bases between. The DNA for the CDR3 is TGCAGTGCTAGAATCGTAGACACCATATATTTT. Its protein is CSARIVDTIYF.

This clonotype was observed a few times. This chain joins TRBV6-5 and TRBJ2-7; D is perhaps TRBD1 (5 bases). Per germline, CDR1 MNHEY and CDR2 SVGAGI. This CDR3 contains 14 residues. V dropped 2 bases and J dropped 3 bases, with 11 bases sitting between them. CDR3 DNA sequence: TGTGCCAGCAGTTACGGGGCAGGGTTCTACGAGCAGTACTTC. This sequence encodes CASSYGAGFYEQYF.

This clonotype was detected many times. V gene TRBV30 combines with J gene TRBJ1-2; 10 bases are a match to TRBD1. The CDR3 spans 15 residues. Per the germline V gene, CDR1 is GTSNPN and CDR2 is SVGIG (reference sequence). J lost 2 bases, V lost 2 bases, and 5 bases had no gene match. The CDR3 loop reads CAWSTRTGGNYGYTF. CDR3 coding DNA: TGTGCCTGGAGTACCCGGACAGGGGGAAACTATGGCTACACCTTC.